The 21 T cell receptor beta chains below come from one sample, sequenced in a study of human T cells and chemical hapten exposure. Time point: pre-sensitization, week 0. As for treatment: therapeutic diphenylcyclopropenone sensitization with weekly scalp DPC. TCRdb reprocessed the RACE reads via MiXCR and lists one record per CDR3 protein. The sample shows a few hundred thousand distinct CDR3 sequences, almost 8% of them seen only once. The starting material was whole blood, obtained in connection with sensitization to the hapten diphenylcyclopropenone (DPC). These receptors originate from a man younger than 35 with alopecia areata. Some clones in this sample may be carry-over from other donors' samples.

This clonotype was counted ten times or more. The rearrangement links TRBV20-1 to TRBJ1-2, with 8 bases fitting TRBD1. From germline, CDR1 is DFQATT and CDR2 SNEGSKA (reference sequence). V was pared by 1 base and J by 6 bases, with 4 bases of the junction left unmatched. This CDR3 has 13 residues. The CDR3 sequence is CSARGTGPDGYTF. CDR3 sequence (DNA): TGCAGTGCTAGAGGGACAGGGCCGGATGGCTACACCTTC.

The table lists this clonotype with many counts. This rearrangement joins TRBV7-2 to TRBJ1-1; D remains ambiguous. The CDR3 contains 16 residues. CDR1 SGHTA and CDR2 FQGNSA come from the germline V gene. Trimming removed 2 bases from V and 1 base from J, with 14 bases in between. The CDR3 DNA reads as TGTGCCAGCAGCTTAATGGGCGGTATGGGGAACACTGAAGCTTTCTTT. Translated: CASSLMGGMGNTEAFF.

This sequence joins TRBV9 and TRBJ2-3; D ambiguous. V lost 5 bases and J lost 0, with 13 bases in between. CDR1 SGDLS and CDR2 YYNGEE come from the germline V gene. This CDR3 has 15 amino acids. The DNA for the CDR3 is TGTGCCAGCAGTAGGACCGGATTTAGCACAGATACGCAGTATTTT. The encoded protein is CASSRTGFSTDTQYF.

This clonotype was observed a handful of times. V is TRBV7-3 and J is TRBJ2-1, with TRBD2 matching 10 bases. This CDR3 has 18 amino acids. CDR1 SGHTA and CDR2 FQGTGA come from the germline V gene. V was clipped by 2 bases and J by 0 bases; unmatched bases: 7. CDR3 sequence reads: CASSLYLAGESSYNEQFF. The CDR3 DNA reads TGTGCCAGCAGCTTATATCTAGCGGGGGAAAGCTCCTACAATGAGCAGTTCTTC.

This clonotype occurred a few times. The V and J genes are TRBV29-1 and TRBJ2-5, with TRBD1 as a possible D gene (5 bases). Germline V gene data show CDR1 as SQVTM and CDR2 as ANQGSEA. V shed 4 bases and J shed 4 bases, with 10 bases lying between them. The CDR3 extends over 12 amino acids. The CDR3 spells CSVARVSETQYF. The CDR3 DNA is TGCAGCGTTGCCAGGGTCTCAGAGACCCAGTACTTC.

This clonotype was observed a handful of times. DNA for the CDR3: TGTGCCAGCACCACGACTCGAATGCCGAACACTGAAGCTTTCTTT. Its translation is CASTTTRMPNTEAFF. The rearrangement links TRBV6-6 to TRBJ1-1; D is uncertain. CDR1 is MNHNY, CDR2 SVGAGI, per germline (reference sequence). This CDR3 is 15 amino acids long. V was shortened by 7 bases and J by 1 base, with 16 bases between the two germline ends.

The V gene is TRBV25-1, the J gene TRBJ1-1; TRBD1 matches at 7 bases. From germline, CDR1 is MGHDK and CDR2 SYGVNS. J was trimmed by 1 base and V by 1 base; bases with no gene match: 3. The CDR3 has 15 amino acids. CDR3 protein: CASSEFRQGNTEAFF. For the CDR3, the DNA is TGTGCCAGCAGTGAATTCCGACAGGGGAACACTGAAGCTTTCTTT.

The chain joins TRBV28 to TRBJ2-2; D may be TRBD2 (6 bases). Trimming stripped 6 bases from V and 13 bases from J, with 15 bases between. From germline, CDR1 is MDHEN and CDR2 SYDVKM. The CDR3 is 12 amino acids. The CDR3 reads CASSSSRGGLFF. In DNA form, the CDR3 reads TGTGCCAGCAGCAGTTCGCGGGGCGGGCTGTTTTTT.

This clonotype was recorded a few times. The J gene is TRBJ1-1, the V gene TRBV27; no clear D gene. Between the trimmed V and J ends, which lost 4 bases and 4 bases, there was a span of 16 bases. CDR1 and CDR2 from the germline V gene are MNHEY and SMNVEV (reference sequence). The CDR3 contains 15 residues. The CDR3 nucleotides read TGTGCCAGCAGTTATGTCTTCGGCAGTCTCACTGAAGCTTTCTTT. Translated: CASSYVFGSLTEAFF.

With respect to this clonotype: No conserved phenylalanine or tryptophan is present at the end of the CDR3, so a read error is the likely explanation. This chain connects TRBV9 to TRBJ2-3, with a weak D call TRBD1 (5 bases). V gave up 6 bases and J gave up 6 bases, with 20 bases separating them. The CDR3 is 15 amino acids. Germline assignment: CDR1 SGDLS and CDR2 YYNGEE. CDR3 sequence reads: CASTLTGRFSDTQYC. DNA of the CDR3: TGTGCCAGCACCCTTACAGGCCGCTTTTCGGATACGCAGTATTGT.

This clonotype appeared a few times. The chain is built from TRBV10-3 and TRBJ2-1, with D possibly being TRBD1 (5 bases). The CDR3 runs to 20 residues. CDR1 and CDR2 (germline): ENHRY, SYGVKD. Trimming stripped 4 bases from V and 4 bases from J, with 29 bases between. CDR3 in amino acids: CAISGQGAGEALNYYNEQFF. DNA for the CDR3: TGTGCCATCAGTGGGCAAGGGGCAGGAGAGGCTTTGAACTATTACAATGAGCAGTTCTTC.

This clonotype came up many times. V usage is TRBV7-2 and J usage is TRBJ1-6, with D unresolved. Trimming removed 3 bases from V and 10 bases from J, with 16 bases in between. CDR1 and CDR2 from the germline V gene are SGHTA and FQGNSA. There are 15 residues in the CDR3. The CDR3 sequence: CASSFIGGSSSPLHF. The CDR3 nucleotides are TGTGCCAGCAGCTTCATTGGAGGATCCAGCTCACCCCTCCACTTT.

V is TRBV6-1 and J is TRBJ1-1; 8 bases are shared with TRBD1. Looked up from germline, CDR1 is MNHNS and CDR2 is SASEGT. V lost 0 bases, J lost 7 bases, and 7 bases stayed unmatched. This CDR3 has 15 residues. In nucleotides, the CDR3 is TGTGCCAGCAGTGAAGCCCGCAGGGGGCCGGGTGAAGCTTTCTTT. Amino acids: CASSEARRGPGEAFF.

The chain joins TRBV7-3 to TRBJ2-6, with 9 bases fitting TRBD1. V shed 3 bases, J shed 0 bases, and the junction held 3 bases outside the gene matches. Germline CDR1 SGHTA, CDR2 FQGTGA. The CDR3 totals 17 residues. The CDR3 spells CASSLGQGDSGANVLTF. For the CDR3, the DNA is TGTGCCAGCAGCTTGGGACAGGGCGACTCTGGGGCCAACGTCCTGACTTTC.

This clonotype has ten or more counts. This rearrangement joins TRBV10-3 to TRBJ1-1; D is perhaps TRBD1 (6 bases). This CDR3 contains 14 residues. Germline-derived CDR1 and CDR2 are ENHRY and SYGVKD. The V and J ends lost 4 bases and 8 bases respectively, with 17 bases between them. This chain's CDR3 is CAISGGATGKEAFF. The CDR3 DNA follows: TGTGCCATCAGTGGAGGGGCGACAGGCAAAGAAGCTTTCTTT.

The CDR3 DNA is TGTGCCATCAGAGGGGGCGCTGATGGCTACACCTTC. This codes for CAIRGGADGYTF. The gene calls are TRBV10-3 and TRBJ1-2, with TRBD1 matching 7 bases. The CDR3 covers 12 residues. V gave up 6 bases and J gave up 6 bases; unmatched junction bases: 4. The germline gives CDR1 ENHRY, CDR2 SYGVKD.

The gene calls are TRBV29-1 and TRBJ2-3, with a possible D match to TRBD2 (6 bases). The germline V gene has CDR1 SQVTM and CDR2 ANQGSEA. This CDR3 is built from 15 residues. The V end lost 8 bases, the J end lost 1 base, and 19 bases lay between the germline ends. The DNA of the CDR3 is TGCAGCACTTCCCGAGGTGGAGGGGGCACAGATACGCAGTATTTT. Amino acid sequence: CSTSRGGGGTDTQYF.

This clonotype has only a few counts. This chain connects TRBV12-3 or TRBV12-4 to TRBJ1-2, with unresolved D. Trimming left V 1 base short and J 2 bases short, with 8 bases between. There are 14 residues in the CDR3. The CDR3 DNA is TGTGCCAGCAGTTTAGTAGCAGCAAACTATGGCTACACCTTC. It codes for CASSLVAANYGYTF.

The V and J genes are TRBV20-1 and TRBJ1-1, with 7 bases fitting TRBD1. Losses at the gene ends were 3 bases for V and 4 bases for J; bases not matched to a gene: 14. The CDR3 consists of 16 residues. Germline V gene sequence: CDR1 DFQATT, CDR2 SNEGSKA (reference sequence). CDR3 in amino acids: CSARIKGAEFGTEAFF. DNA of the CDR3: TGCAGTGCTAGGATTAAGGGGGCAGAATTTGGCACTGAAGCTTTCTTT.

This chain joins TRBV29-1 and TRBJ2-5; 12 bases map to TRBD2. V shed 7 bases, J shed 2 bases, and the junction held 8 bases outside the gene matches. Germline V lookup: CDR1 SQVTM, CDR2 ANQGSEA. The length of the CDR3 is 15 residues. The CDR3 protein is CSADRLAGVQETQYF. The DNA of the CDR3 is TGCAGCGCGGACCGACTAGCGGGGGTACAAGAGACCCAGTACTTC.

The chain combines TRBV20-1 with TRBJ2-7, with 10 bases that match TRBD1. V shed 6 bases, J shed 5 bases, and the junction held 13 bases outside the gene matches. CDR1 and CDR2 from the germline V gene are DFQATT and SNEGSKA (reference sequence). The CDR3 extends over 15 amino acids. The CDR3 region has the DNA TGCAGTGCATATTCCGGGACAGGGGTTTTAAACGAGCAGTACTTC. Protein: CSAYSGTGVLNEQYF.